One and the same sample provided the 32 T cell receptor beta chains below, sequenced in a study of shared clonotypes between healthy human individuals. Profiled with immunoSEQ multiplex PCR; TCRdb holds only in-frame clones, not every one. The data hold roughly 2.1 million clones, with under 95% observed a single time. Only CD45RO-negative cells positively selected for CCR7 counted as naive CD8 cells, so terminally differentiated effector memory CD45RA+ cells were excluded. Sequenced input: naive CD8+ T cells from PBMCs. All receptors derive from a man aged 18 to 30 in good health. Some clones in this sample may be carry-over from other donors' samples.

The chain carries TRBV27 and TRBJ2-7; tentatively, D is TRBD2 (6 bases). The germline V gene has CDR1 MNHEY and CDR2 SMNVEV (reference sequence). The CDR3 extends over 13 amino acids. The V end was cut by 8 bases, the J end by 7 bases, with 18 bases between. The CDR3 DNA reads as TGTGCCAGCTCCATAAGGGGACTGGGTGAGCAGTACTTC. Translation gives CASSIRGLGEQYF.

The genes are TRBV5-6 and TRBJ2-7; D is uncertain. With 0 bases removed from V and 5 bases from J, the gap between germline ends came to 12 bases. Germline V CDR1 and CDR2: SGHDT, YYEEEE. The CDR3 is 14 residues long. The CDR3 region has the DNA TGTGCCAGCAGCTTGGCCCTATTCGTCCACGAGCAGTACTTC. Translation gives CASSLALFVHEQYF. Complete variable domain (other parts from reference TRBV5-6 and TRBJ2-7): DAGVTQSPTHLIKTRGQQVTLRCSPKSGHDTVSWYQQALGQGPQFIFQYYEEEERQRGNFPDRFSGHQFPNYSSELNVNALLLGDSALYLCASSLALFVHEQYFGPGTRLTVT.

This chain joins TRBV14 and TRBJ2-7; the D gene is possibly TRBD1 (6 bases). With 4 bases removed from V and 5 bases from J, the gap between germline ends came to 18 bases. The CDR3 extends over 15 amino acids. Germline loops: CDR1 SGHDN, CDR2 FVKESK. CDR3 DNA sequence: TGTGCCAGCAGCCGGTCCCTACAGGGTTTGCACGAGCAGTACTTC. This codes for CASSRSLQGLHEQYF.

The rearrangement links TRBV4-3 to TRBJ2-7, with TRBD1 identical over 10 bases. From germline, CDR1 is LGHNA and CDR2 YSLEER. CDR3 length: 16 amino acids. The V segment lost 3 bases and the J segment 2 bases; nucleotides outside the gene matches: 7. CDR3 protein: CASSHGDRGFPYEQYF. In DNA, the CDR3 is TGCGCCAGCAGCCACGGGGACAGGGGATTCCCCTACGAGCAGTACTTC.

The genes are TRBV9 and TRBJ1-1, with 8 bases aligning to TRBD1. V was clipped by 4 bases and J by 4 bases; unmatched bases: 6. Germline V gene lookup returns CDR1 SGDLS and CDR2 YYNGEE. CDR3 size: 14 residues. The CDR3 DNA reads TGTGCCAGCAGCAGACAGGGGTCGCGCACTGAAGCTTTCTTT. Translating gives CASSRQGSRTEAFF.

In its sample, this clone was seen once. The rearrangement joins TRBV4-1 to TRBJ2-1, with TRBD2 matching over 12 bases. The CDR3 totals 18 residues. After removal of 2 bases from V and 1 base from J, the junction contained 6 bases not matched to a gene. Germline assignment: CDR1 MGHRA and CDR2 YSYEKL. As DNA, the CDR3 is TGCGCCAGCAGCCAATCACCGGGACTAGCGGGTTCCTACAATGAGCAGTTCTTC. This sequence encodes CASSQSPGLAGSYNEQFF.

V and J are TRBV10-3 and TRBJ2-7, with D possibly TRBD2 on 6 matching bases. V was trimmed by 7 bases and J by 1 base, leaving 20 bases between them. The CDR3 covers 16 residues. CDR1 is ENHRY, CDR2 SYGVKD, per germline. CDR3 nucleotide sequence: TGTGCCATCACCTCACGGCGGGGAAACTTATCCTACGAGCAGTACTTC. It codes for CAITSRRGNLSYEQYF.

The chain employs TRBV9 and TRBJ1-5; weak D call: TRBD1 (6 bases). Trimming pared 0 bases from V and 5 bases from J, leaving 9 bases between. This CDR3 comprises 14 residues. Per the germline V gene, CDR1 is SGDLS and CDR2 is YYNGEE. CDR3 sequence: CASSVEGEDQPQHF. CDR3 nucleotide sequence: TGTGCCAGCAGCGTAGAGGGGGAGGATCAGCCCCAGCATTTT.

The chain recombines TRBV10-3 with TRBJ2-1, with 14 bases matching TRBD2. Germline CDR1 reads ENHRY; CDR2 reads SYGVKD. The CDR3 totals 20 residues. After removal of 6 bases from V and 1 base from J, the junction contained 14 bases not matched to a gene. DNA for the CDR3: TGTGCCATCAGACAAGGACTAGCGGGAGGAATCGTGCCATCCTACAATGAGCAGTTCTTC. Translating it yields CAIRQGLAGGIVPSYNEQFF.

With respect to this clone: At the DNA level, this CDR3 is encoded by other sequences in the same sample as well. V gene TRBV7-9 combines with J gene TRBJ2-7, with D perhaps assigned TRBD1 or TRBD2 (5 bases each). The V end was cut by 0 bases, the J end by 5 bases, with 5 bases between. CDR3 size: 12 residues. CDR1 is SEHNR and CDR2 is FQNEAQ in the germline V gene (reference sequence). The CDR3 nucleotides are TGTGCCAGCAGCTTAGCGGGGGACGAGCAGTACTTC. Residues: CASSLAGDEQYF.

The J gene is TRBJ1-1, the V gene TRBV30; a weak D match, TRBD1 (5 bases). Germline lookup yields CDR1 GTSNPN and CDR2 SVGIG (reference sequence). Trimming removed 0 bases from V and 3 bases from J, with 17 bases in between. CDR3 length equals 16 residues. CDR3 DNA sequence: TGTGCCTGGAGTGTCGGAACTCCGGGACGGCACACTGAAGCTTTCTTT. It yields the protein CAWSVGTPGRHTEAFF.

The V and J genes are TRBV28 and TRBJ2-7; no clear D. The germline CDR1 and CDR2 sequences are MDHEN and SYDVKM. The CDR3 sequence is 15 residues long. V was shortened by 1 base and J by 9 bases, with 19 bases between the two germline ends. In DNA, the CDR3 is TGTGCCAGCAGTTTATTGAGGACCTCAAAAGGCGGGCAGTACTTC. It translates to CASSLLRTSKGGQYF.

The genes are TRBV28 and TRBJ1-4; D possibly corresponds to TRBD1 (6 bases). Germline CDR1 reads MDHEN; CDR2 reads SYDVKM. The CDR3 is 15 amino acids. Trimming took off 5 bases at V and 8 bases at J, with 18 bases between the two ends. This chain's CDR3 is CASSARILGGEKLFF. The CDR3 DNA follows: TGTGCCAGCAGTGCCCGGATCCTTGGGGGCGAAAAACTGTTTTTT.

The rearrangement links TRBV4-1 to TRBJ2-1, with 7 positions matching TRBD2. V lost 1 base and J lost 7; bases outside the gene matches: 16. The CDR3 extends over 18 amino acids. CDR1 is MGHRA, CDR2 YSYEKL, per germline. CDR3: CASSQVFLEAGPINEQFF. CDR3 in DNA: TGCGCCAGCAGCCAAGTTTTTCTAGAAGCGGGACCGATAAATGAGCAGTTCTTC.

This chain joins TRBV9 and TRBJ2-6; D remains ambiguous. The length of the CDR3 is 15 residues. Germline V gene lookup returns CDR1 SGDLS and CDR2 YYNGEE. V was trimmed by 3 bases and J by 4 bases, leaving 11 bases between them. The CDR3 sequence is CASSAPLGGANVLTF. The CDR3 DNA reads TGTGCCAGCAGCGCCCCCCTGGGGGGGGCCAACGTCCTGACTTTC.

Here the CDR3 reads CASSQTGPDLDEQFF. The DNA for the CDR3 is TGTGCCAGCAGTCAAACCGGGCCAGATCTCGATGAGCAGTTCTTC. The chain carries TRBV27 and TRBJ2-1; no firm D call. Between the trimmed V and J ends, which lost 5 bases and 8 bases, there was a span of 19 bases. CDR3 length: 15 residues. The germline V gene has CDR1 MNHEY and CDR2 SMNVEV (reference sequence).

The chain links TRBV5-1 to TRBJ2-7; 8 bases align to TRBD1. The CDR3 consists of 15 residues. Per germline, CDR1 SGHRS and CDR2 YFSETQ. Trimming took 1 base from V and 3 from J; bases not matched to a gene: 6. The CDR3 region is CASSLSRGQGYEQYF. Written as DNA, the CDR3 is TGCGCCAGCAGCTTGTCCCGCGGACAGGGCTACGAGCAGTACTTC.

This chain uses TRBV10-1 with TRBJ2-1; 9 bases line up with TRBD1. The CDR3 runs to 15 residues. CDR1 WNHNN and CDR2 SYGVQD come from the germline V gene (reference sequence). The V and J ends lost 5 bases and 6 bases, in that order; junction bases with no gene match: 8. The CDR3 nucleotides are TGCGCCAGCAGTAAGTTTCGGGACAGGGTCAATGAGCAGTTCTTC. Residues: CASSKFRDRVNEQFF.

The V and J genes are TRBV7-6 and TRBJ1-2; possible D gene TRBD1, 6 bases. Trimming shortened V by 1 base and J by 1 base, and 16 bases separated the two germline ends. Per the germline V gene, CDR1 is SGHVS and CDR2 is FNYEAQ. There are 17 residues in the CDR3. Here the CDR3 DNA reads TGTGCCAGCAGCTTAGAAAACAGGGTAGAAGTTAACTATGGCTACACCTTC. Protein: CASSLENRVEVNYGYTF.

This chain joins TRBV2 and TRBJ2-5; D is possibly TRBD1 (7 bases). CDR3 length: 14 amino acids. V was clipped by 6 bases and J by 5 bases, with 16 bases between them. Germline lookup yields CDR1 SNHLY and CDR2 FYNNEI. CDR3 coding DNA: TGTGCCAGCAGGCAGACAGGGACTTGGGAGACCCAGTACTTC. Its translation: CASRQTGTWETQYF.

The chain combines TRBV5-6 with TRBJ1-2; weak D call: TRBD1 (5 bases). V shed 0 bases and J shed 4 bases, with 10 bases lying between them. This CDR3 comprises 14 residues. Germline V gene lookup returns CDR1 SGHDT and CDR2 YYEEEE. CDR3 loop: CASSLVQGSYGYTF. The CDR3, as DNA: TGTGCCAGCAGCTTGGTTCAGGGAAGCTATGGCTACACCTTC. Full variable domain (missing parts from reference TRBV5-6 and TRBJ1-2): DAGVTQSPTHLIKTRGQQVTLRCSPKSGHDTVSWYQQALGQGPQFIFQYYEEEERQRGNFPDRFSGHQFPNYSSELNVNALLLGDSALYLCASSLVQGSYGYTFGSGTRLTVV.

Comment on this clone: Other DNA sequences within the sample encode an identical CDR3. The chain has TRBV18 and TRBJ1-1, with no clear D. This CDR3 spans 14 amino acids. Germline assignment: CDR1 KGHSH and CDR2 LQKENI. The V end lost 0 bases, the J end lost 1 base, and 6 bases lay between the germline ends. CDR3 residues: CASSPPVRNTEAFF. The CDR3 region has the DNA TGTGCCAGCTCACCACCAGTGAGGAACACTGAAGCTTTCTTT.

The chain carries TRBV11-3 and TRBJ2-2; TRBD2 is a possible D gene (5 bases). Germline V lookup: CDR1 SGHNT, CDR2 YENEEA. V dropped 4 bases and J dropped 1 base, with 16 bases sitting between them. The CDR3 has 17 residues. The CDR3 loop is CASSSRTSSENTGELFF. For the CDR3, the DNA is TGTGCCAGCAGCTCACGGACTTCATCGGAGAACACCGGGGAGCTGTTTTTT.

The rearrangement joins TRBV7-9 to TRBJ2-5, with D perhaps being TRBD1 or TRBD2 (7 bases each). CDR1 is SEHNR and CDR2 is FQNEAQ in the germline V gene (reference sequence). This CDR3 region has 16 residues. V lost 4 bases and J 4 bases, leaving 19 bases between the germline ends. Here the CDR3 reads CASSSPWGEGAETQYF. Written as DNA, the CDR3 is TGTGCCAGCAGCTCCCCCTGGGGGGAGGGGGCAGAGACCCAGTACTTC.

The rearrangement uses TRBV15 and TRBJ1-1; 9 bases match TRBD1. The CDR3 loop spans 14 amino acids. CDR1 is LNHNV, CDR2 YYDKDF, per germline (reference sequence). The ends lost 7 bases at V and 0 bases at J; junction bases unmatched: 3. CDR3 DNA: TGTGCCACCACATGGACAGGGGTGAACACTGAAGCTTTCTTT. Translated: CATTWTGVNTEAFF.

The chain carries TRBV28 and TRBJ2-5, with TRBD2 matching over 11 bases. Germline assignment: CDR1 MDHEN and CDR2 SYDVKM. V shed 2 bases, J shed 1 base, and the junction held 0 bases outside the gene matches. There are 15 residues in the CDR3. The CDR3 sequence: CASSLGTSGQETQYF. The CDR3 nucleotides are TGTGCCAGCAGTTTAGGGACTAGCGGCCAAGAGACCCAGTACTTC.

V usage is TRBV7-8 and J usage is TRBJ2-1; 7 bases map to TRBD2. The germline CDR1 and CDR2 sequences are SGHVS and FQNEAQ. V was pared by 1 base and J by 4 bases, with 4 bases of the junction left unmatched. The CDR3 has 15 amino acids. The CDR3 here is CASSLVRDYYNEQFF. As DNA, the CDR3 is TGTGCCAGCAGCTTAGTCCGGGACTATTACAATGAGCAGTTCTTC.

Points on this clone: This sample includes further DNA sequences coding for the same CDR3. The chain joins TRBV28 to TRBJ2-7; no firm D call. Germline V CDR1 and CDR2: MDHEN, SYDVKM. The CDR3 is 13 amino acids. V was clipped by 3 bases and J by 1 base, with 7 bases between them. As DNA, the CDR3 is TGTGCCAGCAGTTTGCCAGAGTCCTACGAGCAGTACTTC. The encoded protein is CASSLPESYEQYF.

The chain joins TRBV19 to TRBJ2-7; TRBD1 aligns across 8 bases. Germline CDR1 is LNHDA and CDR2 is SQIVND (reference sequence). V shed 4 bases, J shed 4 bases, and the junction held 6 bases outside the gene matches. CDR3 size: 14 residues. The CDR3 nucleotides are TGTGCCAGTAGTACTCGACAGGGGAAGTACGAGCAGTACTTC. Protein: CASSTRQGKYEQYF.

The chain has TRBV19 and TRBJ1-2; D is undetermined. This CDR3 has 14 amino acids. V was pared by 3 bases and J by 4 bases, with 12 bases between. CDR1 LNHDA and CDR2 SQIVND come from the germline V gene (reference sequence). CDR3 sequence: CASSISPKSYGYTF. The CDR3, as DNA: TGTGCCAGTAGTATTAGTCCCAAAAGCTATGGCTACACCTTC.

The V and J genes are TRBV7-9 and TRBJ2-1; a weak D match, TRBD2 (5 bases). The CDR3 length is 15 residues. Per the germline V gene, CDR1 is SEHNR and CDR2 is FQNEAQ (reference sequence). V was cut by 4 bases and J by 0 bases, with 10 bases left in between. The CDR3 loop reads CASSSHTSSYNEQFF. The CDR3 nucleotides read TGTGCCAGCAGCTCCCATACTAGCTCCTACAATGAGCAGTTCTTC.

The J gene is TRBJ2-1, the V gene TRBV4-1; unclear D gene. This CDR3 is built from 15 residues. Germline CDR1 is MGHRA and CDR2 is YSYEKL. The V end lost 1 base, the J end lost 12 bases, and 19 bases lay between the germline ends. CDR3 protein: CASSQGDPSWVGQFF. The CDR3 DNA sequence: TGCGCCAGCAGCCAAGGAGATCCTTCGTGGGTAGGGCAGTTCTTC.